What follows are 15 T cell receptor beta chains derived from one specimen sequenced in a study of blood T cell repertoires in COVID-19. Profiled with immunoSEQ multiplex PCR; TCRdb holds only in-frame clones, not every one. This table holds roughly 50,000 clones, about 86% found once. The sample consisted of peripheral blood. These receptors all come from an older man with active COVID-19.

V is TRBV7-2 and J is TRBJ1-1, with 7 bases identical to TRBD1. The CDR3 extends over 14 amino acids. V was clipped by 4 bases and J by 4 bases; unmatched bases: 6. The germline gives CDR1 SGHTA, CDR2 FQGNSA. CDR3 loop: CASSYQTGSTEAFF. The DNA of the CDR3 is TGTGCCAGCAGCTATCAGACAGGGAGCACTGAAGCTTTCTTT.

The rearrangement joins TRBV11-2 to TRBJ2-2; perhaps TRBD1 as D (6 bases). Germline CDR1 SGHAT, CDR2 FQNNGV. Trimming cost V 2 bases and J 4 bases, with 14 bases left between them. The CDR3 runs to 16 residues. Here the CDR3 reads CASSLIGQRPTGELFF. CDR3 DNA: TGTGCCAGCAGCTTAATCGGACAGAGACCCACCGGGGAGCTGTTTTTT.

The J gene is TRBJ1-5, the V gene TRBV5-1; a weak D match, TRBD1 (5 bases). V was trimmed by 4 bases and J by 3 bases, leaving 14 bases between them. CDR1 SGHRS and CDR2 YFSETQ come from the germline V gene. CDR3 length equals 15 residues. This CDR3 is CASSPFGAPNQPQHF. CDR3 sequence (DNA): TGCGCCAGCAGCCCTTTTGGGGCCCCCAATCAGCCCCAGCATTTT.

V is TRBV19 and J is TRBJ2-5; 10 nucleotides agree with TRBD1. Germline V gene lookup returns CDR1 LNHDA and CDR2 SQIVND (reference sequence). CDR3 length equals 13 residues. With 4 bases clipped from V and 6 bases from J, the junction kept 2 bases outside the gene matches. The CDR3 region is CASSRGQGQTQYF. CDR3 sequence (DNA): TGTGCCAGTAGTAGGGGACAGGGGCAGACCCAGTACTTC.

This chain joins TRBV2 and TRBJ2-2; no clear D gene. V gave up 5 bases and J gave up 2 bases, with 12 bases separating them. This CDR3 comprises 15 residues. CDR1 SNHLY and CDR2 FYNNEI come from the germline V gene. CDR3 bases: TGTGCCAGCAGTCTTCTGGCCTCCAACACCGGGGAGCTGTTTTTT. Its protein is CASSLLASNTGELFF.

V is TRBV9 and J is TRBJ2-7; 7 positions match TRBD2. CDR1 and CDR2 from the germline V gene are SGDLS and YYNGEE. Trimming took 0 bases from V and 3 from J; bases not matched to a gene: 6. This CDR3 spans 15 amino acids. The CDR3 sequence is CASSVGLAGDYEQYF. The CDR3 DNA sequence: TGTGCCAGCAGCGTAGGTCTGGCGGGGGACTACGAGCAGTACTTC.

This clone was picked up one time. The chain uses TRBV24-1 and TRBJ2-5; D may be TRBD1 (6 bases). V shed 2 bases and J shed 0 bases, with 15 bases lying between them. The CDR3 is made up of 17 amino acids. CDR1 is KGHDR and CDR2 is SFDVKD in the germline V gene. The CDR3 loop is CATSDSRQVVYQETQYF. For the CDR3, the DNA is TGTGCCACCAGTGATTCCCGACAGGTAGTGTACCAAGAGACCCAGTACTTC.

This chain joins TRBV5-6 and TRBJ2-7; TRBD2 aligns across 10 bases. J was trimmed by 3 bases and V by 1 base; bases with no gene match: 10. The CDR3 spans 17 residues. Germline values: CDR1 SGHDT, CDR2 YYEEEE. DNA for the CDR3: TGTGCCAGCAGCTTGAGGGTCTCTAGCGGGGGACTCTACGAGCAGTACTTC. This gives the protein CASSLRVSSGGLYEQYF.

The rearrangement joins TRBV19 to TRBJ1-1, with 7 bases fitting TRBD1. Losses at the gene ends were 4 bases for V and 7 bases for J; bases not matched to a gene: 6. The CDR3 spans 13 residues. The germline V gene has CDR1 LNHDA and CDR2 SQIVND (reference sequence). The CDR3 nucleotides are TGTGCCAGTAGTAGACAGGGCCAGCTTGAAGCTTTCTTT. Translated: CASSRQGQLEAFF.

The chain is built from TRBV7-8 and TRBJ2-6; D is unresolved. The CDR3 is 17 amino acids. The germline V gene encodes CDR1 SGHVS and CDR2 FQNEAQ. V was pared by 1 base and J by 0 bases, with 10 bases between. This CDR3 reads CASSLVRMASGANVLTF. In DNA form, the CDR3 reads TGTGCCAGCAGCTTAGTCCGTATGGCCTCTGGGGCCAACGTCCTGACTTTC.

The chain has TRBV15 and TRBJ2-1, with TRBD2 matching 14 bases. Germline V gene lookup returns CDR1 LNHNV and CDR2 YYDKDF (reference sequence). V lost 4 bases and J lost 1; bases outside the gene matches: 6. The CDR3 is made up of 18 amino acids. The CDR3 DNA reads TGTGCCACCAGCACCGGGACTAGCGGGGGCGTGTCCTACAATGAGCAGTTCTTC. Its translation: CATSTGTSGGVSYNEQFF.

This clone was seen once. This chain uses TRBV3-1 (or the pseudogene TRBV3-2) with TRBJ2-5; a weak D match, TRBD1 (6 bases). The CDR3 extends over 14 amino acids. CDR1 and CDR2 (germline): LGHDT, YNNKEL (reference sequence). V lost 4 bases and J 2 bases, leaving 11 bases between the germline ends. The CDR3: CASSPGTQQETQYF. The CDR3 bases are TGTGCCAGCAGCCCTGGGACACAGCAAGAGACCCAGTACTTC.

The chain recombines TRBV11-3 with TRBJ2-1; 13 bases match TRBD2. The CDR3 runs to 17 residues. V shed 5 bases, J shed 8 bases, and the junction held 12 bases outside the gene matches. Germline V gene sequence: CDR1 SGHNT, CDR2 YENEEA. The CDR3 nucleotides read TGTGCCAGCAGCCCAAGTGAAGGACTAGCGGGGGCGGATGAGCAGTTCTTC. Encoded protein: CASSPSEGLAGADEQFF.

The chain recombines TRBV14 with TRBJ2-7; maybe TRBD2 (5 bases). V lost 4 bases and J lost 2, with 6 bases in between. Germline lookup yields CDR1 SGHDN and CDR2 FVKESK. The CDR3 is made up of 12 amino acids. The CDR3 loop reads CASSLGTYEQYF. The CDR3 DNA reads TGTGCCAGCAGCCTCGGGACCTACGAGCAGTACTTC.

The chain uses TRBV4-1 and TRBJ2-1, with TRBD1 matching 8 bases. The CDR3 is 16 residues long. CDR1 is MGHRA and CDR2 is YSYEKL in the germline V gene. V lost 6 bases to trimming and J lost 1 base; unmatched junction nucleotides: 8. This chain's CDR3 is CASRQSQGASYNEQFF. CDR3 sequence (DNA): TGCGCCAGCAGACAATCCCAGGGGGCGTCCTACAATGAGCAGTTCTTC.